This T cell receptor (beta chain) derives from a study of CD8 T cells in Susac syndrome. Random-hexamer reverse transcription was applied to about 0.45 to 1 ug RNA. An immunoSEQ multiplex PCR amplified TCR beta CDR3 over 54 Vbeta and 13 Jbeta. TCRdb called the immunoSEQ multiplex PCR reads again in MiXCR, with one record for every CDR3 protein. Of some 190,000 distinct CDR3 sequences listed, about 93% are singletons. From blood CD8+ and CD4+ T cells, the TCR beta chain was sequenced. Negative isolation yielded CD8+ and CD4+ T cells; FACS enriched TEMRA cells. This CDR3 comprises 15 residues. Germline CDR1 reads SGHVS; CDR2 reads FQNEAQ. The germline V and J ends were trimmed by 4 bases and 0 bases, with 11 bases remaining between them.

The clonotype comes from a human donor in good health. Specimen: CD4+ T cells from PBMCs. This sequence joins TRBV7-8 and TRBJ2-3; D is unresolved. The CDR3 bases are TGTGCCAGCAGCTCCCGCATGGGGAGCACAGATACGCAGTATTTT. Residues: CASSSRMGSTDTQYF.